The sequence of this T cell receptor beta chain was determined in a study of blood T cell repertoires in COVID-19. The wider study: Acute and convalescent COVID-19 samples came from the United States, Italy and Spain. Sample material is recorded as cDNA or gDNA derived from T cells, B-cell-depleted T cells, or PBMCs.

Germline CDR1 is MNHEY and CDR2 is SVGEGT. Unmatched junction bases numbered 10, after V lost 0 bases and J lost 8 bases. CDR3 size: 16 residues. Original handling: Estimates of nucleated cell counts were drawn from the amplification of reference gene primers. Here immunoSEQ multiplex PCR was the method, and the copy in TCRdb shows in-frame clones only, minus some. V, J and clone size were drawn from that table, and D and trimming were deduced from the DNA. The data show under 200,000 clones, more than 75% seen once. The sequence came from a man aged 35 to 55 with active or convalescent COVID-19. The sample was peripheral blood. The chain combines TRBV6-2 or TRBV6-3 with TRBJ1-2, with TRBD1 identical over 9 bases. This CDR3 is CASSYSFGTGSLGYTF. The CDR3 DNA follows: TGTGCCAGCAGTTACTCCTTTGGGACAGGGTCATTGGGCTACACCTTC.